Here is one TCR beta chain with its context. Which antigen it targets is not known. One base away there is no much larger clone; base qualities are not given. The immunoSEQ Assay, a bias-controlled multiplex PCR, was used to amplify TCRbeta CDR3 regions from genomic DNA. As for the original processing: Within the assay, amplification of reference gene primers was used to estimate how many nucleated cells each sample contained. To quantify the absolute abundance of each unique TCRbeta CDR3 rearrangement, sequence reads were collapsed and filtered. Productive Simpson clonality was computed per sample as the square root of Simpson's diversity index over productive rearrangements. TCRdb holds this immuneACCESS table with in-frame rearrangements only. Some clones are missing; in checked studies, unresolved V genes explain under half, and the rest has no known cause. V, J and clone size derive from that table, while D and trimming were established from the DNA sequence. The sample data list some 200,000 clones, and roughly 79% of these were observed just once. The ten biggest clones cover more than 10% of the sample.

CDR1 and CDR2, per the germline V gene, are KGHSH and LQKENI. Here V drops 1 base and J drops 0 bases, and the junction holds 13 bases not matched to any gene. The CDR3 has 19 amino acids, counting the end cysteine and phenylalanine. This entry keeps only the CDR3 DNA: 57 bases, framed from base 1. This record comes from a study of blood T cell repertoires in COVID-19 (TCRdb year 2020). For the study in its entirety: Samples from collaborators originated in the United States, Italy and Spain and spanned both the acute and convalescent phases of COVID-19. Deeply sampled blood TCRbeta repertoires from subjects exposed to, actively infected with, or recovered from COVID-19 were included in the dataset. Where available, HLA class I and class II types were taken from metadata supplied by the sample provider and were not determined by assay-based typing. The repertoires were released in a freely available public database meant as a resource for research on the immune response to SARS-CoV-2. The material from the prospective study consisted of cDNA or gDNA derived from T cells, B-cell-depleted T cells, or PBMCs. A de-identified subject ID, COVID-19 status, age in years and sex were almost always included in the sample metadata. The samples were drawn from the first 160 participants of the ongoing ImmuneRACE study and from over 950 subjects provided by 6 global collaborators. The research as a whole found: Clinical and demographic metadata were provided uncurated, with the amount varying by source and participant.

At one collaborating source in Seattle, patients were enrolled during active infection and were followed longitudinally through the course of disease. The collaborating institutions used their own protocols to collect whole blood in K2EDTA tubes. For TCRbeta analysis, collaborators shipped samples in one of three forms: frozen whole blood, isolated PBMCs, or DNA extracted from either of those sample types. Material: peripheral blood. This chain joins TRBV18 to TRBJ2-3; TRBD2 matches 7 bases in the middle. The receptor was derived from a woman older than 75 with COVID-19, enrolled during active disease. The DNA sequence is TGTGCCAGCTCACCACTTTTTGCGGGAGATACCTCTAGCACAGATACGCAGTATTTT. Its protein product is CASSPLFAGDTSSTDTQYF.